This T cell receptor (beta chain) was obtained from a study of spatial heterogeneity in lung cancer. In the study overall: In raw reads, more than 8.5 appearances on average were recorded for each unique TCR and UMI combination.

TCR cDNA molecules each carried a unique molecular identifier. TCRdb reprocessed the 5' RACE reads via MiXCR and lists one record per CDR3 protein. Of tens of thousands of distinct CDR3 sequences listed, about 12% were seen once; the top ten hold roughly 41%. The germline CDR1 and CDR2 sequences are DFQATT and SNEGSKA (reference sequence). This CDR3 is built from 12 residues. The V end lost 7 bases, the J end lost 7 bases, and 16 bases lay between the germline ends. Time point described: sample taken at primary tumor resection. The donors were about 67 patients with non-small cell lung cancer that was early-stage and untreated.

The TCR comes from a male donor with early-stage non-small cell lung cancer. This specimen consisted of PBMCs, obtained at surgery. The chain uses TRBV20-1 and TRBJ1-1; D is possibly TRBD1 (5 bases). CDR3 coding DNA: TGCAGTGTCGGGCATCTGGGGGATGAAGCTTTCTTT. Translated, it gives CSVGHLGDEAFF.